Shown below are 19 T cell receptor beta chains from a single sample sequenced in a study of radiation and T cells in renal cell carcinoma. Time point noted: baseline pretreatment blood. The treatment here: 15 Gy SBRT to primary tumor, nephrectomy 4 weeks later. The table came from immunoSEQ multiplex PCR; TCRdb's copy has only in-frame clones and leaves some out. The sample has just over 95,000 clones, 75% to 90% seen once. The sequences come from blood, collected from a patient whose treatment included radiotherapy and nephrectomy. The receptors originated from a man between 45 and 60 years old with renal cell carcinoma.

With respect to this clone: Other DNA sequences of this sample code for an identical CDR3. This chain uses TRBV5-1 with TRBJ2-2; D call uncertain. Germline assignment: CDR1 SGHRS and CDR2 YFSETQ. V dropped 0 bases and J dropped 4 bases, with 7 bases sitting between them. This CDR3 region has 14 residues. The CDR3 sequence: CASSLGQGTGELFF. In DNA, the CDR3 is TGCGCCAGCAGCTTGGGGCAAGGCACCGGGGAGCTGTTTTTT. Full variable domain (outside the CDR3, taken from reference TRBV5-1 and TRBJ2-2): KAGVTQTPRYLIKTRGQQVTLSCSPISGHRSVSWYQQTPGQGLQFLFEYFSETQRNKGNFPGRFSGRQFSNSRSEMNVSTLELGDSALYLCASSLGQGTGELFFGEGSRLTVL.

The chain has TRBV9 and TRBJ2-3, with D perhaps being TRBD1 or TRBD2 (5 bases each). Trimming took off 3 bases at V and 2 bases at J, with 19 bases between the two ends. The CDR3 contains 17 residues. Looked up from germline, CDR1 is SGDLS and CDR2 is YYNGEE. The CDR3 DNA reads TGTGCCAGCAGCGGGCGACGAACTCAGGGAGACACAGATACGCAGTATTTT. It encodes CASSGRRTQGDTDTQYF.

CDR3 in amino acids: CATLSTNSYEQYF. CDR3 in DNA: TGTGCCACCCTGAGTACAAACTCCTACGAGCAGTACTTC. The genes are TRBV28 and TRBJ2-7; D unclear. Germline loops: CDR1 MDHEN, CDR2 SYDVKM. V was shortened by 10 bases and J by 0 bases, with 13 bases between the two germline ends. The CDR3 is made up of 13 amino acids.

This chain uses TRBV6-6 with TRBJ2-5; the D gene is possibly TRBD2 (6 bases). CDR1 and CDR2 (germline): MNHNY, SVGAGI (reference sequence). CDR3 length equals 10 residues. The V end was cut by 8 bases, the J end by 10 bases, with 11 bases between. For the CDR3, the DNA is TGTGCCAGCGGGACGGAGGGCCAGTACTTC. This sequence encodes CASGTEGQYF.

The genes are TRBV2 and TRBJ1-4; D may be TRBD1 (6 bases). The V end was cut by 8 bases, the J end by 2 bases, with 18 bases between. CDR1 and CDR2 (germline): SNHLY, FYNNEI. CDR3 length: 16 residues. Here the CDR3 DNA reads TGTGCCAGCTCCGGACAGCTACCCTGGACTAATGAAAAACTGTTTTTT. The encoded protein is CASSGQLPWTNEKLFF.

Only one count was recorded for this clone. J is TRBJ2-3 and V is TRBV5-6; 8 bases map to TRBD2. CDR1 is SGHDT and CDR2 is YYEEEE in the germline V gene. V lost 0 bases, J lost 4 bases, and 4 bases stayed unmatched. This CDR3 is 15 amino acids long. The CDR3 here is CASSLDLAGADTQYF. The CDR3 DNA reads TGTGCCAGCAGCTTGGATCTAGCGGGTGCAGATACGCAGTATTTT.

This chain connects TRBV5-6 to TRBJ1-1, with D hard to call. Germline CDR1 reads SGHDT; CDR2 reads YYEEEE. V was cut by 1 base and J by 0 bases, with 4 bases left in between. This CDR3 has 13 residues. CDR3 loop: CASSLPLNTEAFF. Written as DNA, the CDR3 is TGTGCCAGCAGCTTGCCTCTGAACACTGAAGCTTTCTTT.

CDR3 sequence: CAWNTGFSGYTF. The CDR3 nucleotides are TGTGCCTGGAATACAGGGTTTTCTGGCTACACCTTC. The chain has TRBV30 and TRBJ1-2, with TRBD1 as a possible D gene (6 bases). With 4 bases removed from V and 7 bases from J, the gap between germline ends came to 13 bases. Germline loops: CDR1 GTSNPN, CDR2 SVGIG (reference sequence). The CDR3 spans 12 residues.

The V and J genes are TRBV4-3 and TRBJ2-1; no clear D. CDR3 length: 14 amino acids. Trimming stripped 0 bases from V and 2 bases from J, with 5 bases between. Germline lookup yields CDR1 LGHNA and CDR2 YSLEER. The CDR3: CASSQDSTYNEQFF. The CDR3 DNA is TGCGCCAGCAGCCAAGATAGCACCTACAATGAGCAGTTCTTC.

The rearrangement links TRBV5-8 to TRBJ1-2; D is uncertain. The germline V and J ends were trimmed by 4 bases and 5 bases, with 15 bases remaining between them. CDR3 size: 14 residues. Germline-derived CDR1 and CDR2 are SGHTS and YDEGEE. CDR3 protein: CASSIQWGYYGYTF. CDR3 bases: TGTGCCAGCAGCATCCAGTGGGGTTATTATGGCTACACCTTC.

V is TRBV5-4 and J is TRBJ2-5; 8 nucleotides line up with TRBD2. Germline V gives CDR1 SGHNT, CDR2 YYREEE (reference sequence). This CDR3 contains 16 residues. The junction had 13 bases not matched to a gene; V was cut back by 4 bases and J by 5 bases. As DNA, the CDR3 is TGTGCCAGCAGCCCGCTGAAGGCGGGGGGCGTGGAGACCCAGTACTTC. Protein: CASSPLKAGGVETQYF. Combining the CDR3 with reference TRBV5-4 and TRBJ2-5 gives the whole variable domain ETGVTQSPTHLIKTRGQQVTLRCSSQSGHNTVSWYQQALGQGPQFIFQYYREEENGRGNFPPRFSGLQFPNYSSELNVNALELDDSALYLCASSPLKAGGVETQYFGPGTRLLVL.

The chain is built from TRBV5-1 and TRBJ2-5; a weak D match, TRBD2 (6 bases). The CDR3 has 15 amino acids. V was cut by 3 bases and J by 7 bases, with 19 bases left in between. In germline, CDR1 is SGHRS, CDR2 YFSETQ. The DNA for the CDR3 is TGCGCCAGCAGCTCGGGAGCGGCCTCTCAGGGGACCCAGTACTTC. It is translated as CASSSGAASQGTQYF.

This clone came up a few times. V and J are TRBV29-1 and TRBJ2-1; 9 bases fit TRBD2. Unmatched junction bases numbered 7, after V lost 3 bases and J lost 7 bases. The CDR3 loop spans 14 amino acids. CDR1 and CDR2 (germline): SQVTM, ANQGSEA. CDR3 sequence reads: CSVDAQREVNEQFF. CDR3 in DNA: TGCAGCGTTGACGCCCAGCGGGAGGTAAATGAGCAGTTCTTC.

Regarding this clone: This same CDR3 is encoded by further DNA sequences in the sample. The chain is built from TRBV5-1 and TRBJ2-3; D remains unclear. CDR1 and CDR2 from the germline V gene are SGHRS and YFSETQ. Trimming pared 2 bases from V and 3 bases from J, leaving 7 bases between. This CDR3 is built from 13 residues. Here the CDR3 reads CASSFPGTDTQYF. The CDR3 nucleotides are TGCGCCAGCAGCTTTCCTGGAACAGATACGCAGTATTTT.

This chain uses TRBV11-2 with TRBJ1-4; perhaps TRBD1 as D (6 bases). With 4 bases removed from V and 8 bases from J, the gap between germline ends came to 14 bases. CDR1 is SGHAT, CDR2 FQNNGV, per germline. The CDR3 is 14 amino acids. CDR3 bases: TGTGCCAGCAGCTCCAACACAGGGAGAGAAAAACTGTTTTTT. It encodes CASSSNTGREKLFF.

This rearrangement joins TRBV2 to TRBJ1-5; D may be TRBD1 (5 bases). The CDR3 totals 15 residues. Germline lookup yields CDR1 SNHLY and CDR2 FYNNEI. V dropped 6 bases and J dropped 0 bases, with 12 bases sitting between them. The CDR3 here is CASRVRDYSNQPQHF. For the CDR3, the DNA is TGTGCCAGCAGAGTCCGGGACTATAGCAATCAGCCCCAGCATTTT.

The chain couples TRBV10-3 to TRBJ2-1; 10 bases match TRBD2. The CDR3 is made up of 15 amino acids. V lost 2 bases, J lost 11 bases, and 9 bases stayed unmatched. Germline-derived CDR1 and CDR2 are ENHRY and SYGVKD. CDR3 DNA sequence: TGTGCCATCAGTGAGGGACTAGCGGAACCAATGAAGCAGTTCTTC. Residues: CAISEGLAEPMKQFF.

J is TRBJ2-1 and V is TRBV5-4; D gene ambiguous. V shed 0 bases and J shed 2 bases, with 9 bases lying between them. This CDR3 spans 15 amino acids. Germline CDR1 is SGHNT and CDR2 is YYREEE (reference sequence). CDR3 protein: CASSLVGGAYNEQFF. CDR3 nucleotides: TGTGCCAGCAGCTTGGTCGGCGGCGCCTACAATGAGCAGTTCTTC.

The chain links TRBV5-1 to TRBJ1-4; D is ambiguous. The germline gives CDR1 SGHRS, CDR2 YFSETQ. The V end was cut by 1 base, the J end by 0 bases, with 10 bases between. The CDR3 has 16 residues. CDR3 loop: CASSLRPDATNEKLFF. The DNA for the CDR3 is TGCGCCAGCAGCTTGCGTCCGGACGCAACTAATGAAAAACTGTTTTTT.